A selection of T cell receptor beta chains follows, all from one sample in a study of metastatic and nonmetastatic thyroid tumors. TCRdb re-clonotyped the PCR reads via MiXCR. The sample lists a few thousand clones, around a sixth occurring once. Sequenced input: adjacent normal tissue. These receptors originate from a female donor with papillary thyroid cancer or a benign thyroid nodule (not recorded which). Some clones in this sample may be carry-over from other donors' samples. The CDR3 runs from the conserved cysteine through the conserved F or W. D genes are given only for firm matches. Expanded clones are given a class, and other clones once, few, many or no size at all.

d_call	v_call	clone_size	cdr3_length	j_call	cdr3_nt	cdr3_aa
-	TRBV19	medium-sized	16	TRBJ2-3	TGTGCCAGTAGTGCCAACTATATTGTGCGCCCCGATACGCAGTATTTT	CASSANYIVRPDTQYF
-	TRBV2	few	13	TRBJ1-1	TGTGCCAGCACCGAGGGAGGGTTCGGTGAAGCTTTCTTT	CASTEGGFGEAFF
-	TRBV28	few	12	TRBJ1-1	TGTGCCAGCAGCCAACTCAAGACGAAAGCTTTCTTT	CASSQLKTKAFF
-	TRBV5-1	-	13	TRBJ2-1	TGCGCCAGCAGCTTGGGCGTGCGCAATGAGCAGTTCTTC	CASSLGVRNEQFF
TRBD1	TRBV19	large	15	TRBJ2-7	TGTGCCAGTAGCACCCTGACAGGGGGGTCCTACGAGCAGTACTTC	CASSTLTGGSYEQYF
-	TRBV2	-	14	TRBJ1-6	TGTGCCAGCAGTGAAGGGGTGGGGGTCTCACCCCTCCACTTT	CASSEGVGVSPLHF
-	TRBV2	-	12	TRBJ2-7	TGTGCCATAAACAGGGTTGAAGGGGTTATGTACTTT	CAINRVEGVMYF
TRBD2	TRBV7-9	medium-sized	13	TRBJ2-1	TGTGCCAGCAGCTCGGGGGGTTACAATGAGCAGTTCTTC	CASSSGGYNEQFF
-	TRBV11-2	-	17	TRBJ1-3	TGTGCCAGCAGCTTAGATAGGCGGGGGCTTACTGGAAACACCATATATTTT	CASSLDRRGLTGNTIYF
-	TRBV28	few	16	TRBJ2-2	TGTGCCAGCAGAAAAACCGGGACACCGAACACCGGGAAGCTGTCTTTT	CASRKTGTPNTGKLSF
-	TRBV29-1	many	12	TRBJ2-5	TGCAGCGTCGAGACAGGGACTCAGACCCAGTACTTC	CSVETGTQTQYF
TRBD1	TRBV7-9	medium-sized	12	TRBJ1-1	TGTGCCAGCAGCCGCGACAGGGCTGAAGCTTTCTTT	CASSRDRAEAFF
TRBD1	TRBV27	few	15	TRBJ2-1	TGTGCCAGCCACATCCCGGGACAGGGGCGGGATGAGCAGTTCTTC	CASHIPGQGRDEQFF
-	TRBV9	once	13	TRBJ1-5	TGTGCCAGCAGCGTAGGTTGGGGGGGGCCCCAGCATTTT	CASSVGWGGPQHF
-	TRBV5-8	once	14	TRBJ2-4	TGTGCCAGCAGCTGGGCCGGGGGCGGGAGCATTCAGTACTTC	CASSWAGGGSIQYF
-	TRBV5-5	-	13	TRBJ1-1	TGTGCCGACAGCTTGTCTTTGAACACTGAAGCTTTCTTT	CADSLSLNTEAFF
TRBD1	TRBV7-2	medium-sized	15	TRBJ2-7	TGTGCCAGCAGCTTAGCTGTGACAGGGCTTTACGAGCAGTACTTC	CASSLAVTGLYEQYF
-	TRBV6-1	few	14	TRBJ2-1	TGTGCCAGCGCGGCCAGCAGATCCTACAATGGGAAGTTCTTC	CASAASRSYNGKFF
-	TRBV12-3/TRBV12-4	-	11	TRBJ2-7	TGTGCCAGCAGTCGGGGCCACGAGCAGTACTTC	CASSRGHEQYF
TRBD2	TRBV20-1	-	17	TRBJ2-1	TGCAGTGCCAGAGACTCGTCGCGGGGGAGCTCCTACAATGAGCGGTTCTTC	CSARDSSRGSSYNERFF
TRBD2	TRBV6-1	-	16	TRBJ2-1	TGTGCCAGCAGTGAACTAGGACTAGCATTCCCGGGTGAGCAGTTCTTC	CASSELGLAFPGEQFF
TRBD2	TRBV12-3/TRBV12-4	medium-sized	19	TRBJ2-1	TGTGCCAGCAGTTTAGTTCTAGCGGGGGGAAAGAGCTCCTACAATGAGCAGTTCTTC	CASSLVLAGGKSSYNEQFF
-	TRBV11-2	-	15	TRBJ2-3	TGTGCCAGCAGCTTGATACTACAGGGAGCAGATACGCAGTATTTT	CASSLILQGADTQYF
-	TRBV20-1	medium-sized	15	TRBJ1-3	TGCAGTGCTAGACCTCCATGGGGTGTAGAGAACACCATATATTTT	CSARPPWGVENTIYF
-	TRBV9	many	13	TRBJ1-1	TGTGCCAGCAGCGTAGATGGGGACACTGAAGCTTTCTTT	CASSVDGDTEAFF
-	TRBV2	few	14	TRBJ2-3	TGTGCCAGCAGCCGAATGTGGGCGTCAGATACGCAGTATTTT	CASSRMWASDTQYF
TRBD2	TRBV6-1	medium-sized	16	TRBJ2-3	TGTGCCAGCAGTGAATCGACTAGCGGGGTCACAGATACGCAGTATTTT	CASSESTSGVTDTQYF
TRBD1	TRBV19	few	14	TRBJ2-3	TGTGCCAGTACCCAGGACAGGGTTGGGAAGACGCAGTATTTT	CASTQDRVGKTQYF
-	TRBV7-9	many	14	TRBJ1-4	TGTGCCAGCAGCGATAGAGCCAATAATGAAAAACTGTTTTTT	CASSDRANNEKLFF
-	TRBV18	many	13	TRBJ2-3	TGTGCCAGCTCACCATCGTGGGGAGATACGCAGTATTTT	CASSPSWGDTQYF
TRBD2	TRBV6-1	large	13	TRBJ2-1	TGTGCCACCGGACTAGCGGGACCCAATGAGCAGTTCTTC	CATGLAGPNEQFF
-	TRBV19	-	13	TRBJ1-1	TGTGCCAGTAGTACCAGCATGAACACTGAAGCTTTCTTT	CASSTSMNTEAFF
-	TRBV3-1	many	14	TRBJ1-5	TGTGCCAGCAGGACTTCACAGGTCAATCAGCCCCAGCATTTT	CASRTSQVNQPQHF
-	TRBV6-1	few	11	TRBJ1-2	TGTGTCAGCGAATCCTCCTATGGCTACACCTTC	CVSESSYGYTF
-	TRBV27	few	13	TRBJ2-2	TGTGCCAGCAGTCCGCAGGGGGGCGGGGAGCTGTTTTTT	CASSPQGGGELFF
-	TRBV10-3	medium-sized	15	TRBJ1-5	TGTGCCATCAGTGGGGAATGGGGAAGCAATCAGCCCCAGCATTTT	CAISGEWGSNQPQHF
-	TRBV10-3	-	16	TRBJ2-1	TGTGCCATCAGTGGGGGACTTTCTTATGACTCCAATGAGCAGTTCTTC	CAISGGLSYDSNEQFF
TRBD1	TRBV7-3	-	19	TRBJ1-2	TGTGCCAGCAGCTTAAGGATCCTCGCCGGGACAGGGGTCGGCTATGGCTACACCTTC	CASSLRILAGTGVGYGYTF
TRBD2	TRBV7-2	many	15	TRBJ2-1	TGTGCCAGCAGCTTTTCTAGCGGGATTTACAATGAGCAGTTCTTC	CASSFSSGIYNEQFF
-	TRBV19	medium-sized	14	TRBJ1-5	TGTGCCAGTATTTCTTTGGGCGATGATCAGCCCCAGCATTTT	CASISLGDDQPQHF
-	TRBV7-9	many	14	TRBJ1-2	TGTGCCAGCAGCTTTCCCTGGGTAAACTATGGCTACACCTTC	CASSFPWVNYGYTF
-	TRBV11-2	once	15	TRBJ2-3	TGTGCCAGCAGCGACGAGGGGGGCCTCCCGGATACGCAGTATTTT	CASSDEGGLPDTQYF
TRBD1	TRBV6-4	few	14	TRBJ1-1	TGTGCCAGAAGTGCCAGACAGGGATTCACTGAAGCTTTATTT	CARSARQGFTEALF
-	TRBV6-1	few	14	TRBJ2-3	TGTGCCAGCAGACTAGCAGTAAGCACAGATACGCAGTATTTT	CASRLAVSTDTQYF
-	TRBV13	many	15	TRBJ2-3	TGTGCCAGCAGCTTTCGGCAGGCAGGGGCAGATACGCAGTATTTT	CASSFRQAGADTQYF
-	TRBV28	-	16	TRBJ1-6	TGTGCCAGCAGTTTGCGTAGGGGGATGAGTAATTCACCCCTCCACTTT	CASSLRRGMSNSPLHF
-	TRBV27	-	15	TRBJ2-2	TGTGCCAGCAGTTTATACGCAGTGTGGACCTGGGAGCTGTTTTTT	CASSLYAVWTWELFF
TRBD1	TRBV19	-	16	TRBJ1-5	TGTGCCAGTAGCCAACAGGGGACGAGGACCAATCAGCCCCAGCATTTT	CASSQQGTRTNQPQHF
-	TRBV28	medium-sized	12	TRBJ1-5	TGTGCCAGCAGTTTAAGACTTCAGCCCCAGCATTTT	CASSLRLQPQHF
-	TRBV19	medium-sized	14	TRBJ1-5	TGTGCCAGTAGGGGATCGGGGGGCGGGCAGCCCCAGCATTTT	CASRGSGGGQPQHF
-	TRBV6-5	few	13	TRBJ2-2	TGTGCCAGCAGTTACTCGGGTACCGGGGAGCTGTCTTTT	CASSYSGTGELSF
-	TRBV6-4	large	13	TRBJ1-1	TGTGCCAGCAGTGTCAGTAGAGGCACTGAAGCTTTCTTT	CASSVSRGTEAFF